Listed below are T cell receptor beta chains from one sample, sequenced in a study of technical replicates of blood from four donors. Here immunoSEQ multiplex PCR was the method, and the copy in TCRdb shows in-frame clones only, minus some. The data contain under 55,000 clones, 90% to 96% of them singletons. Sequencing was done on a sample of T cells isolated from PBMCs. These receptors were obtained from a human donor in good health. Both conserved end residues are part of each CDR3. Not every row has a clone size; where given, it reads once, few, many or a size class.

CDR3aa	abundance	v_gene	j_gene
CASSTSSGGIYEQYF	NA	TRBV28	TRBJ2-7
CASSSRGGVNTDTQYF	once	TRBV7-2	TRBJ2-3
CASSDPGGGDWADTQYF	NA	TRBV6-1	TRBJ2-3
CASSVGGVSSDTQYF	NA	TRBV9	TRBJ2-3
CASSLDGAGGYEQYF	NA	TRBV11-3	TRBJ2-7
CSAMTGMEDTQYF	NA	TRBV29-1	TRBJ2-3
CASSQDPGGNYGYTF	NA	TRBV4-1	TRBJ1-2
CASSGRQGSSSYEQYF	NA	TRBV6-6	TRBJ2-7
CASIATREAGELFF	NA	TRBV28	TRBJ2-2
CASSIAGINTGELFF	NA	TRBV5-6	TRBJ2-2
CASSSGTDIYGYTF	NA	TRBV4-3	TRBJ1-2
CAISENQGTSETQYF	NA	TRBV10-3	TRBJ2-5
CSVASSSYNEQFF	NA	TRBV29-1	TRBJ2-1
CASSLGAGSDQPQHF	NA	TRBV5-4	TRBJ1-5
CASSPGLGFKETQYF	NA	TRBV7-9	TRBJ2-5
CASSYSITGQGETQYF	NA	TRBV6-5	TRBJ2-5
CASSLYRQGDTGELFF	once	TRBV27	TRBJ2-2
CSVEGQGFTDTQYF	NA	TRBV29-1	TRBJ2-3
CASSLGATGNTIYF	NA	TRBV7-2	TRBJ1-3
CASSYSESSYNEQFF	NA	TRBV6-5	TRBJ2-1
CASTPTGTGENIQYF	NA	TRBV6-6	TRBJ2-4
CASSAQGTDTQYF	NA	TRBV25-1	TRBJ2-3
CASSDGTGLSGNTIYF	NA	TRBV6-1	TRBJ1-3
CASSSWTGRTGELFF	NA	TRBV7-3	TRBJ2-2
CATSRGFRDREVEAFF	NA	TRBV15	TRBJ1-1
CSVDEPPPLTVENTEAFF	NA	TRBV29-1	TRBJ1-1
CASSPRTGSDYGYTF	NA	TRBV4-2	TRBJ1-2
CASSRFGTVFGNTIYF	few	TRBV11-3	TRBJ1-3
CATSRDYPPTGQYF	once	TRBV15	TRBJ2-7
CASSLGSQSYEQYF	NA	TRBV5-1	TRBJ2-7
CASSFAAGAWEQYF	NA	TRBV28	TRBJ2-7
CASSLRGTGGLNQPQHF	NA	TRBV28	TRBJ1-5
CASSLPGLAPYEQYF	NA	TRBV11-3	TRBJ2-7
CAISEGVNEQYF	NA	TRBV10-3	TRBJ2-7
CASSPLGQGDRPQHF	NA	TRBV7-9	TRBJ1-5
CASSVLGAVLNEQFF	NA	TRBV9	TRBJ2-1
CASLAGEGDTQYF	NA	TRBV10-3	TRBJ2-3
CASSLTPGTNYEQYF	NA	TRBV28	TRBJ2-7
CSVDGREIRGTQYF	NA	TRBV29-1	TRBJ2-5
CASSYERDRLYEQYF	NA	TRBV6-5	TRBJ2-7
CASSAGTRAYEQYF	NA	TRBV27	TRBJ2-7